Detailed here is one TCR beta chain. Antigen: not known. The entry originates in a study of T-cell memory formation after mild COVID-19. Study in general: Largely, the TCR clusters proved donor specific.

TCR alpha and TCR beta cDNA libraries carrying sample barcodes and UMIs were produced by 5'RACE using constant-segment primers. TCRdb re-derived calls from the 5' RACE reads in MiXCR, one entry per CDR3 protein. The sample has 350,000 or so distinct CDR3 sequences, approximately 12% seen once. CDR1 is SGHTA and CDR2 is FQGNSA in the germline V gene. There are 13 residues in the CDR3. V lost 7 bases, J lost 7 bases, and 16 bases lay in between. Study-wide results and limits: The appearance of some responding clones in pre-infection memory suggested that cross-reactive memory joined. Among CD4+ contracting clones, most were CM and EM, and CD8+ ones EMRA.

The TCR comes from a man younger than 35 who had mild COVID-19 (a few samples of this study predate the infection). Cell type and time point are not known. Sequences were obtained from PBMCs or a T cell subset sorted from them (not recorded which). The gene calls are TRBV7-2 and TRBJ1-2; D uncertain. CDR3 nucleotides: TGTGCCAGCACCCCCGTTTCCCTGGGTGGCTACACCTTC. This translates into CASTPVSLGGYTF.